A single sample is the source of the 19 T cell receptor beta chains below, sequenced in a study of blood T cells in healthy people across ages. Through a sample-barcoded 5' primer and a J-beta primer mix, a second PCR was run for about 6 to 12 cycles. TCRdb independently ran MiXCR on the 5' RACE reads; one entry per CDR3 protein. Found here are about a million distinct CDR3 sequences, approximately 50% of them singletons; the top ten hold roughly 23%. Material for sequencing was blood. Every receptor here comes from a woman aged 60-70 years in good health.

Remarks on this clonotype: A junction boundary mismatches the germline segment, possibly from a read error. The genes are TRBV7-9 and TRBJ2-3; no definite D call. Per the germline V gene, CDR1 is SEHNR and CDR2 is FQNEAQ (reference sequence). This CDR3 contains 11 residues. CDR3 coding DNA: TGTGCCAGCACCAAATCAGATACGCTGTATTTT. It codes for CASTKSDTLYF.

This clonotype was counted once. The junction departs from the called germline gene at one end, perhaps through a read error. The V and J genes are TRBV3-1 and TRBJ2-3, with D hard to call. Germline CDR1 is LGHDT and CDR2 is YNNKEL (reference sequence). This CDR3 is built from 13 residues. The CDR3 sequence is CASNQDPTDTQYF. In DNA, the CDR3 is TGTGCCAGCAACCAAGATCCCACAGATACGCAGTATTTT.

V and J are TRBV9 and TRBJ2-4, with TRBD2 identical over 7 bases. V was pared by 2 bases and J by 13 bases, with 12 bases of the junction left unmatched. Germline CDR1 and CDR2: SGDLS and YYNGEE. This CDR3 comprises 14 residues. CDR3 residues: CASSVGGGPGEQYF. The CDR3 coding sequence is TGTGCCAGCAGCGTTGGGGGAGGGCCGGGGGAGCAGTACTTC.

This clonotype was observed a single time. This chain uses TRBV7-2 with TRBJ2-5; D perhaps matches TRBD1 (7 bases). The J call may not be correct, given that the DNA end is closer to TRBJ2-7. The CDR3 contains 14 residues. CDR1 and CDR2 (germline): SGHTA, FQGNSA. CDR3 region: CASSRGTDHCEQYF. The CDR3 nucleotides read TGTGCCAGCAGCCGCGGGACAGACCACTGCGAGCAGTACTTC.

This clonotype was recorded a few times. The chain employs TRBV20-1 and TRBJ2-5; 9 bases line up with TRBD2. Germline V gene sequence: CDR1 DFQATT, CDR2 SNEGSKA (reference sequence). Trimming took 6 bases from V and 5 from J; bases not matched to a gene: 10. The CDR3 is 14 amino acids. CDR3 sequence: CSAISGSDVETQYF. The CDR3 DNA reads TGCAGTGCAATTAGCGGGAGCGATGTTGAGACCCAGTACTTC.

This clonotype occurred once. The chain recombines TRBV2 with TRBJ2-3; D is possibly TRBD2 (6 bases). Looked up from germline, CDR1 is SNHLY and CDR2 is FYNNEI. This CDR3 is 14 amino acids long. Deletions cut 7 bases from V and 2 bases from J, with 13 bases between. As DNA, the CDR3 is TGTGCCAGCAAGGAGGGCAGGACCACAGATACGCAGTATTTT. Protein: CASKEGRTTDTQYF.

The chain's CDR3 is CASSPDQSYNEQFF. As DNA, the CDR3 is TGTGCCAGCAGCCCTGACCAAAGCTACAATGAGCAGTTCTTC. This chain links TRBV7-2 with TRBJ2-1; D remains ambiguous. This CDR3 comprises 14 residues. Germline assignment: CDR1 SGHTA and CDR2 FQGNSA. Trimming removed 5 bases from V and 3 bases from J, with 11 bases in between.

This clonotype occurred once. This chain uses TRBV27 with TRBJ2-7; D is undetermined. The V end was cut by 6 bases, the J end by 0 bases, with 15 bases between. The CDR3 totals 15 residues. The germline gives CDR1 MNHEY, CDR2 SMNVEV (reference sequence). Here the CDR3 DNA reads TGTGCCAGCAGCGATTATCCCGGCCCCTCCTACGAGCAGTACTTC. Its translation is CASSDYPGPSYEQYF.

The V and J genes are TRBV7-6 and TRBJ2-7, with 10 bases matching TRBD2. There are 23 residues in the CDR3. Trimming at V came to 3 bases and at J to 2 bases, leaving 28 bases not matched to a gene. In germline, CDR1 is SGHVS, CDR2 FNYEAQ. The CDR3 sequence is CASSLTGTGQLSGRAFFPYEQYF. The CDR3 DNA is TGTGCCAGCAGCTTGACCGGGACAGGCCAACTAAGCGGGAGGGCCTTTTTCCCCTACGAGCAGTACTTC.

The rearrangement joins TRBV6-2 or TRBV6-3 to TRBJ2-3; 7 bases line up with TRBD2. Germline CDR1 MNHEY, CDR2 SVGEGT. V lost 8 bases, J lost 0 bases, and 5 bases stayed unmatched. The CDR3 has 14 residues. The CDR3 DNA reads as TGTGCCAGCGCTAGCGGAGAGAGCACAGATACGCAGTATTTT. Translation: CASASGESTDTQYF.

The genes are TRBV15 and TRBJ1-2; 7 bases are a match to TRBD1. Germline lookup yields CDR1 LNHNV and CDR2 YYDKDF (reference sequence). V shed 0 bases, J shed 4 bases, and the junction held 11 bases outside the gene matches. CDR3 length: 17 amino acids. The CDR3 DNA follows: TGTGCCACCAGCAGAGAGGCGGGACAGATATGGAGCTATGGCTACACCTTC. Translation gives CATSREAGQIWSYGYTF. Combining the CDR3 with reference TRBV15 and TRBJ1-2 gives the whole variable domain DAMVIQNPRYQVTQFGKPVTLSCSQTLNHNVMYWYQQKSSQAPKLLFHYYDKDFNNEADTPDNFQSRRPNTSFCFLDIRSPGLGDTAMYLCATSREAGQIWSYGYTFGSGTRLTVV.

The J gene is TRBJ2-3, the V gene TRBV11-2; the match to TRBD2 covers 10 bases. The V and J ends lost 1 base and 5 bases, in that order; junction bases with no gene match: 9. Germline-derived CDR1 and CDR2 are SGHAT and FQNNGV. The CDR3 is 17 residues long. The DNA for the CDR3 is TGTGCCAGCAGCTTAGCTGGGACTAGCGAGCAGATAGATACGCAGTATTTT. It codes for CASSLAGTSEQIDTQYF.

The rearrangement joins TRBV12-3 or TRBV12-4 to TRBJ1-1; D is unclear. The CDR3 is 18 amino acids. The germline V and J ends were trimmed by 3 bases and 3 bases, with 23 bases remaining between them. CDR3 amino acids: CASSFRGQENRWDTEAFF. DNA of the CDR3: TGTGCCAGCAGTTTTAGAGGTCAGGAAAATCGGTGGGACACTGAAGCTTTCTTT.

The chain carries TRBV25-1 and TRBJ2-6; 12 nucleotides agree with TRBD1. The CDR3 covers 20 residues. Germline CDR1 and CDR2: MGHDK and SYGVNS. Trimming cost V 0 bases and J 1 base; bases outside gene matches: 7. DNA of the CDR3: TGTGCCAGCAGTGAATATATAGGGACAGGGGGCGCGTCTGGGGCCAACGTCCTGACTTTC. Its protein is CASSEYIGTGGASGANVLTF.

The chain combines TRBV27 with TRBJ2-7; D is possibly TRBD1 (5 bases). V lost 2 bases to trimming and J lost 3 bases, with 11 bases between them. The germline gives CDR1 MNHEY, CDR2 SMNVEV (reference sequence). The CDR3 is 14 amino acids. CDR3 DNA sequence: TGTGCCAGCAGTTTACAGGGTCGCGGCTACGAGCAGTACTTC. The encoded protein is CASSLQGRGYEQYF.

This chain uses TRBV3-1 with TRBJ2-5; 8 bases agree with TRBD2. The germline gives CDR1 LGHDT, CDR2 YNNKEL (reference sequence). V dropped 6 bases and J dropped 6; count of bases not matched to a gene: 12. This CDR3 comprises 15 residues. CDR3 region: CASSKDSSGSQTQYF. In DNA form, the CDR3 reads TGTGCCAGCAGTAAAGATTCTAGCGGGTCCCAGACCCAGTACTTC.

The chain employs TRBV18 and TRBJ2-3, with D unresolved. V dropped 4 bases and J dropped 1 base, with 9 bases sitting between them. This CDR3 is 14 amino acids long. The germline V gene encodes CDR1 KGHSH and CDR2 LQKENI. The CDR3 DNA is TGTGCCAGCTCACGCATTGATCGCACAGATACGCAGTATTTT. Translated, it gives CASSRIDRTDTQYF.

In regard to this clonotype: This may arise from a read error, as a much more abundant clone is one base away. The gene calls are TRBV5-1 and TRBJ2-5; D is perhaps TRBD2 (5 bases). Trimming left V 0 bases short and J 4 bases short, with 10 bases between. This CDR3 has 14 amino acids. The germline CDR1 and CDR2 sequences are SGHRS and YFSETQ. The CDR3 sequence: CASSLGIGGETQYF. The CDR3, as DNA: TGCGCCAGCAGCTTGGGAATAGGAGGAGAGACCCAGTACTTC.

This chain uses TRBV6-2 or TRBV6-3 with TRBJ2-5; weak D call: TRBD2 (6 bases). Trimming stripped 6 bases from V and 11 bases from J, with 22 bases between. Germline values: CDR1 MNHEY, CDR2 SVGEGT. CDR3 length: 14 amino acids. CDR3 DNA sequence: TGTGCCAGCAGGCCGGGGGTAGAGACAAATGAGCAGTACTTC. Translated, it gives CASRPGVETNEQYF.